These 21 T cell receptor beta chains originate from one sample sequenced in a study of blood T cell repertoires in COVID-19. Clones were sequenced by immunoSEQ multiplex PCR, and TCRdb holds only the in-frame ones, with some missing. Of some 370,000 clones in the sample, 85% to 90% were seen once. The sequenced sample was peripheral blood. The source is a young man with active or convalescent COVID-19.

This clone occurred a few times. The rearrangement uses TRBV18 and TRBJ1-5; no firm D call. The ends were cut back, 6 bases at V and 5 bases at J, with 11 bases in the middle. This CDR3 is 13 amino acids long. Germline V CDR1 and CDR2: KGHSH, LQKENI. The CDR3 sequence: CASSLTLDQPQHF. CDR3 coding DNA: TGTGCCAGCTCCCTTACCCTAGATCAGCCCCAGCATTTT.

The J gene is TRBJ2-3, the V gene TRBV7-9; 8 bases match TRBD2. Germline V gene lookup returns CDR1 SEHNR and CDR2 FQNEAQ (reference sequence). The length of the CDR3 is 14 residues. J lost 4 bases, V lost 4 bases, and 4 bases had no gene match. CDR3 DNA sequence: TGTGCCAGCAGCTGGACTAGCAGGGCAGATACGCAGTATTTT. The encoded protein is CASSWTSRADTQYF.

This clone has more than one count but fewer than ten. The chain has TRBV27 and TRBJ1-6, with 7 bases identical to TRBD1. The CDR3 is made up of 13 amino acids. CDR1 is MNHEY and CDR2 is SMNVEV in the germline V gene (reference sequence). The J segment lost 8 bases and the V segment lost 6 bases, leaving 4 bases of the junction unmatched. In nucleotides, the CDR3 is TGTGCCAGCAGCCCAGGGGGTTATTCACCCCTCCACTTT. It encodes CASSPGGYSPLHF.

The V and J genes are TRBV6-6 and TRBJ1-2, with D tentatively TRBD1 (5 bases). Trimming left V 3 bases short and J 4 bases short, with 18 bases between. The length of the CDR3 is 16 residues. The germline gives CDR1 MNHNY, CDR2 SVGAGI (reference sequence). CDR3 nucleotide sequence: TGTGCCAGCAGTTATCCGAAACCGGGACTGCGCTATGGCTACACCTTC. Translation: CASSYPKPGLRYGYTF.

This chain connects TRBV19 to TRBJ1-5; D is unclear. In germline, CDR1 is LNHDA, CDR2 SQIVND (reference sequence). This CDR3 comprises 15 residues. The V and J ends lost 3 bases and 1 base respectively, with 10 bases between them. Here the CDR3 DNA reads TGTGCCAGTAGTATCGTGGGGAGAAGCAATCAGCCCCAGCATTTT. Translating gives CASSIVGRSNQPQHF. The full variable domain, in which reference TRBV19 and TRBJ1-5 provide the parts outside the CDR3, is DGGITQSPKYLFRKEGQNVTLSCEQNLNHDAMYWYRQDPGQGLRLIYYSQIVNDFQKGDIAEGYSVSREKKESFPLTVTSAQKNPTAFYLCASSIVGRSNQPQHFGDGTRLSIL.

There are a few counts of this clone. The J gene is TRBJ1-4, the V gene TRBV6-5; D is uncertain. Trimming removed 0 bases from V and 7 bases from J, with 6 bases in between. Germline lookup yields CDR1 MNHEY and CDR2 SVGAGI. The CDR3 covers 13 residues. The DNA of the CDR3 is TGTGCCAGCAGTTACTCCGGGATTGAAAAACTGTTTTTT. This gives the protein CASSYSGIEKLFF.

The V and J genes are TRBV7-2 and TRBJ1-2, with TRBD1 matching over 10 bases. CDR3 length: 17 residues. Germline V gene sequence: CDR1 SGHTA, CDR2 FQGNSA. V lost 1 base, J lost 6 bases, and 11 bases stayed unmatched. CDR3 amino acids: CASSLGLRTGGKDGYTF. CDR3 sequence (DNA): TGTGCCAGCAGCTTAGGTTTAAGGACAGGGGGGAAGGATGGCTACACCTTC.

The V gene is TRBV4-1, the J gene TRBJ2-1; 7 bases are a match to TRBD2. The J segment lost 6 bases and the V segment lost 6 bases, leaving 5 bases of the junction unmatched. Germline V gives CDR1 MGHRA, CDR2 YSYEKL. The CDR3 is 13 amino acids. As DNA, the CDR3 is TGCGCCAGCAGGCCACTAGCGAGCAATGAGCAGTTCTTC. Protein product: CASRPLASNEQFF.

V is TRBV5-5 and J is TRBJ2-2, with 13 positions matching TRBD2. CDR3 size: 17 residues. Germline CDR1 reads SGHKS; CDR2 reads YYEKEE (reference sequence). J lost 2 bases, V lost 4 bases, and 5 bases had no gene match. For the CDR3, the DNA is TGTGCCAGCAGCGTGGGGACTAGCGGGACAAACACCGGGGAGCTGTTTTTT. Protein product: CASSVGTSGTNTGELFF. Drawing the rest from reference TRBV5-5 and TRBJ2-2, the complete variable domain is DAGVTQSPTHLIKTRGQQVTLRCSPISGHKSVSWYQQVLGQGPQFIFQYYEKEERGRGNFPDRFSARQFPNYSSELNVNALLLGDSALYLCASSVGTSGTNTGELFFGEGSRLTVL.

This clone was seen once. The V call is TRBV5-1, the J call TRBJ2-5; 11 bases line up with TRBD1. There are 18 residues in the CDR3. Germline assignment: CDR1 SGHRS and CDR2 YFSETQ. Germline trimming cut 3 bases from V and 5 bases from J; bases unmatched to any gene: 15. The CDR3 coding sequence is TGCGCCAGCAGCTCTCCGGGGACAGGGGGAGTCTATAGGGAGACCCAGTACTTC. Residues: CASSSPGTGGVYRETQYF.

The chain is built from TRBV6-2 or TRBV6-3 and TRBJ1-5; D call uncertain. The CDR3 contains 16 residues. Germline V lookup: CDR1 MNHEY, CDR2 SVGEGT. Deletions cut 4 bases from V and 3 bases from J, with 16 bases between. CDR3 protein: CASSSRGLGVNQPQHF. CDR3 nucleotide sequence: TGTGCCAGCAGTTCGCGAGGGCTGGGAGTCAATCAGCCCCAGCATTTT.

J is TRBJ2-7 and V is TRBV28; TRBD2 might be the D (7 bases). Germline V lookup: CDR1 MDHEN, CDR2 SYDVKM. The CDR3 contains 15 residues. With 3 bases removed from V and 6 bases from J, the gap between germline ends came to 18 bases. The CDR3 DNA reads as TGTGCCAGCAGTTTCCGGGCGGGGGCTGGGGGCGAGCAGTACTTC. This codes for CASSFRAGAGGEQYF.

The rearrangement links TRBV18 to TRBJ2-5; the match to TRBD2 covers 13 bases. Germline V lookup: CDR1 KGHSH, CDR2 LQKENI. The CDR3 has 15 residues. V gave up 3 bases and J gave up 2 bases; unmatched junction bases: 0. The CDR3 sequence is CASSPGLAGQETQYF. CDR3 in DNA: TGTGCCAGCTCACCGGGACTAGCGGGACAAGAGACCCAGTACTTC.

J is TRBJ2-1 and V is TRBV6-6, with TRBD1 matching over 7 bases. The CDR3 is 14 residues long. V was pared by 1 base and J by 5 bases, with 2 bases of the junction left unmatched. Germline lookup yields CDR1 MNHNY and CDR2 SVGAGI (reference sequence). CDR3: CASSYWDRNNEQFF. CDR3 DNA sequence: TGTGCCAGCAGTTACTGGGACAGAAACAATGAGCAGTTCTTC.

CDR3 in DNA: TGTGCCAGCAGCTTGGTACTAGCCCTCCTAGACGAGCAGTACTTC. Translation: CASSLVLALLDEQYF. This chain joins TRBV11-2 and TRBJ2-7; the D gene is possibly TRBD2 (6 bases). With 3 bases removed from V and 5 bases from J, the gap between germline ends came to 17 bases. This CDR3 has 15 residues. CDR1 is SGHAT, CDR2 FQNNGV, per germline.

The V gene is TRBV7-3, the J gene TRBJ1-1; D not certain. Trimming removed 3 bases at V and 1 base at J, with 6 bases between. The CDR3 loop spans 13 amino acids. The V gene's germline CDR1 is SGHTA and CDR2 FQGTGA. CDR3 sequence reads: CASSLIANTEAFF. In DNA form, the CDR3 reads TGTGCCAGCAGCTTGATAGCGAACACTGAAGCTTTCTTT.

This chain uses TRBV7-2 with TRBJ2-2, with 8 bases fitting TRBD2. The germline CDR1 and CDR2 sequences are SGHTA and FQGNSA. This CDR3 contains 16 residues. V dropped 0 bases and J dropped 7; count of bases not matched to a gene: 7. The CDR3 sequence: CASSLAGTSPGGELFF. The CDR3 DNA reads TGTGCCAGCAGCTTAGCGGGGACTAGTCCAGGCGGGGAGCTGTTTTTT. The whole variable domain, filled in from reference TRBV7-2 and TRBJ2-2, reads GAGVSQSPSNKVTEKGKDVELRCDPISGHTALYWYRQSLGQGLEFLIYFQGNSAPDKSGLPSDRFSAERTGGSVSTLTIQRTQQEDSAVYLCASSLAGTSPGGELFFGEGSRLTVL.

The CDR3 loop is CASSLRGSGQPQHF. The CDR3 nucleotides are TGTGCCAGCAGCTTGAGGGGCTCCGGGCAGCCCCAGCATTTT. The chain couples TRBV5-4 to TRBJ1-5, with TRBD1 as a possible D gene (5 bases). The CDR3 is 14 residues long. Between the trimmed V and J ends, which lost 1 base and 7 bases, there was a span of 12 bases. Germline V lookup: CDR1 SGHNT, CDR2 YYREEE (reference sequence).

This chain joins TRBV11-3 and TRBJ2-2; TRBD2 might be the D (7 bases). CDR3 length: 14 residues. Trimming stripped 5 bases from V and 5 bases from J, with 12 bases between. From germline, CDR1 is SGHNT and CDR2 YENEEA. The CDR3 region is CASSSGTNTGELFF. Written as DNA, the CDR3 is TGTGCCAGCAGCAGCGGGACAAATACCGGGGAGCTGTTTTTT.

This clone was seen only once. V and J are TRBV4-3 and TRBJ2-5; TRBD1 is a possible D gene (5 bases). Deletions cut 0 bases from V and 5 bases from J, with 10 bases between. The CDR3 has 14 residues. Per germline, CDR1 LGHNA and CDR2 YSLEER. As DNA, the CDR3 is TGCGCCAGCAGCCAAGATGGCAGGGTTGAGACCCAGTACTTC. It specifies CASSQDGRVETQYF.

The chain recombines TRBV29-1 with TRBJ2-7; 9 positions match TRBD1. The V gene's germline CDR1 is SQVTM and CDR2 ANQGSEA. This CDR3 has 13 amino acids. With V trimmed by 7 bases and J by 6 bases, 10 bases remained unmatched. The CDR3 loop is CSASGTGSSEQYF. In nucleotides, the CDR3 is TGCAGCGCTTCCGGGACAGGGTCGTCCGAGCAGTACTTC.